This T cell receptor (beta chain) was observed in a study of OX40 agonist ivuxolimab in advanced cancers. The ends were cut back, 2 bases at V and 0 bases at J, with 8 bases in the middle. The CDR3 sequence is 16 residues long. CDR1 is SNHLY, CDR2 FYNNEI, per germline. Sequenced by immunoSEQ multiplex PCR; TCRdb stores in-frame clones only, minus some. This table holds around 66,000 clones, 65% to 85% found once. This chain uses TRBV2 with TRBJ1-6, with D hard to call. The receptor's source is an adult with an advanced solid tumor such as melanoma, head and neck, liver or kidney cancer. The sequencing here drew on CD4+ or CD8+ T cells sorted from blood, taken in a trial of the OX40 agonist ivuxolimab. The CDR3 is CASSERMSSYNSPLHF. The CDR3 coding sequence is TGTGCCAGCAGTGAAAGGATGAGCTCCTATAATTCACCCCTCCACTTT.